These T cell receptor beta chains were read from a single sample in a study of cytomegalovirus exposure and HLA in healthy donors. Clones were sequenced by immunoSEQ multiplex PCR, and TCRdb holds only the in-frame ones, with some missing. The sample holds some 160,000 clones, over 80% seen once. Sequencing used PBMCs. The source of these receptors is a male donor in good health and CMV-seronegative. The CDR3 runs from the conserved cysteine through the conserved F or W.

TRBJ1-4	14	TRBV6-5	CASSKGQGAEKLFF
TRBJ2-2	14	TRBV7-9	CSSSLGQTAGELFF
TRBJ2-1	13	TRBV27	CASSTSSYNEQFF
TRBJ1-2	14	TRBV5-4	CASSVKQGVYGYTF
TRBJ1-1	14	TRBV4-2	CASSHPTLNTEAFF
TRBJ2-7	13	TRBV6-5	CASASGSRYEQYF
TRBJ2-3	17	TRBV6-4	CASSDSADGGGSDTQYF
TRBJ2-2	17	TRBV5-5	CASSLGSGQGGTGELFF
TRBJ2-3	13	TRBV19	CASRGSSTDTQYF
TRBJ1-5	16	TRBV5-1	CASSLGGGGSNQPQHF
TRBJ1-2	13	TRBV6-1	CASRSRSNYGYTF
TRBJ2-1	13	TRBV10-2	CASFSDTYNEQFF
TRBJ2-7	14	TRBV6-1	CASSERGPTYEQYF
NA	15	TRBV6-5	CASSYGRASAYEQYF
TRBJ2-1	12	TRBV9	CASSVGVNEQFF
TRBJ2-7	15	TRBV5-4	CASSSSGTYSYEQYF
TRBJ1-4	10	TRBV20-1	CSALREKLFF
TRBJ1-2	17	TRBV5-4	CASSLSHRTLTSYGYTF
TRBJ2-5	14	TRBV7-3	CASSLFHSLGGQYF
TRBJ2-7	15	TRBV13	CASSPRSAGDYEQYF
TRBJ2-3	16	TRBV6-5	CASSYRAGFSTDTQYF
TRBJ2-5	14	TRBV19	CASSIAGGAETQYF
TRBJ1-1	12	TRBV6-1	CASSQGRTEAFF
TRBJ1-2	13	TRBV19	CASRRVGSYGYTF
TRBJ2-2	14	TRBV5-1	CASRTTGMVGELFF
TRBJ2-7	15	TRBV7-2	CASSSRTSGNYEQYF
TRBJ2-1	17	TRBV7-9	CASSLAGLAGEVNEQFF
TRBJ2-1	12	TRBV7-2	CASSYYRDRKFF
TRBJ2-2	15	TRBV5-4	CASSLNTGNTGELFF
TRBJ2-5	16	TRBV4-1	CASSPWTSGGWETQYF
TRBJ2-2	15	TRBV6-1	CASSRLAGDTGELFF
TRBJ2-5	14	TRBV28	CASSLRGKEETQYF
TRBJ2-2	14	TRBV11-2	CASSFTGNTGELFF
TRBJ2-5	10	TRBV28	CATLYGTQYF
TRBJ1-3	15	TRBV5-8	CASNGLFFSGNTIYF
TRBJ2-7	12	TRBV5-5	CASSPPGNEQYF
TRBJ2-7	14	TRBV7-9	CASSSRSGTYEQYF
TRBJ1-5	16	TRBV19	CASSIRGQGSNQPQHF
TRBJ1-2	14	TRBV5-6	CASSLGTGSYGYTF
TRBJ1-4	12	TRBV5-1	CASRRGNEKLFF
TRBJ1-2	15	TRBV5-5	CASSLGGGQAYGYTF
TRBJ2-1	13	TRBV6-5	CASSYSTNYEQFF
TRBJ2-5	15	TRBV11-2	CASSSSHGGQETQYF
TRBJ1-2	18	TRBV7-8	CASSLAQGQGEIGDGYTF